This T cell receptor beta chain is from a study of cytomegalovirus exposure and HLA in healthy donors. PCR involved 60 Vbeta and 13 Jbeta primers. Measured with immunoSEQ multiplex PCR; TCRdb has only the in-frame clones, and not every one. This table has approximately 58,000 clones, 83% appearing once. A word on this clone: The target antigen is unknown.

This CDR3 has 14 residues. The ends were cut back, 4 bases at V and 4 bases at J, with 12 bases in the middle. The germline gives CDR1 SGHNT, CDR2 YYREEE (reference sequence). General study results and limits: Later analysis identified several of the most significant clusters that appeared linked to common viral pathogens. It was reportedly the case that the classifier diagnosed cytomegalovirus status with high specificity and sensitivity. The authors later found HLA-associated TCR beta chains more clonally expanded than equally common others.

The chain has TRBV5-4 and TRBJ2-1; D is perhaps TRBD2 (6 bases). The receptor was derived from a man aged 25-45 years in good health and CMV-seronegative. Sequencing was done on a sample of PBMCs. Here the CDR3 DNA reads TGTGCCAGCAGCCCCCGGGGGTTATACAATGAGCAGTTCTTC. Translating gives CASSPRGLYNEQFF. Combining the CDR3 with reference TRBV5-4 and TRBJ2-1 gives the whole variable domain ETGVTQSPTHLIKTRGQQVTLRCSSQSGHNTVSWYQQALGQGPQFIFQYYREEENGRGNFPPRFSGLQFPNYSSELNVNALELDDSALYLCASSPRGLYNEQFFGPGTRLTVL.